The 26 T cell receptor beta chains below come from one sample, sequenced in a study of blood T cell repertoires in COVID-19. The assay was immunoSEQ multiplex PCR, and TCRdb's table has in-frame clones only and misses some. The sample has some 300,000 clones, 90% seen once. Sequencing used peripheral blood. Receptors were obtained from a woman aged 40 to 50 with COVID-19, enrolled during active disease.

V and J are TRBV4-3 and TRBJ1-1, with D possibly being TRBD1 (6 bases). V was shortened by 0 bases and J by 6 bases, with 17 bases between the two germline ends. Germline CDR1 and CDR2: LGHNA and YSLEER. This CDR3 is 16 amino acids long. The CDR3 DNA reads as TGCGCCAGCAGCCAAGATTGGACAGCCCCCATACCTGAAGCTTTCTTT. It encodes CASSQDWTAPIPEAFF.

This chain joins TRBV28 and TRBJ1-1; TRBD1 aligns across 7 bases. Unmatched junction bases numbered 5, after V lost 3 bases and J lost 1 base. The germline V gene has CDR1 MDHEN and CDR2 SYDVKM. The CDR3 has 15 amino acids. CDR3 amino acids: CASSFRGAGNTEAFF. The CDR3, as DNA: TGTGCCAGCAGTTTCAGGGGGGCTGGGAACACTGAAGCTTTCTTT.

V gene TRBV6-2 or TRBV6-3 combines with J gene TRBJ2-1, with 7 bases lining up with TRBD2. Germline assignment: CDR1 MNHEY and CDR2 SVGEGT. The CDR3 totals 15 residues. J lost 2 bases, V lost 2 bases, and 3 bases had no gene match. This CDR3 is CASSYGLAAYNEQFF. Here the CDR3 DNA reads TGTGCCAGCAGTTACGGGCTAGCGGCCTACAATGAGCAGTTCTTC.

The V gene is TRBV7-3, the J gene TRBJ2-5; D might be TRBD1 (5 bases). CDR3 length: 13 residues. Germline V CDR1 and CDR2: SGHTA, FQGTGA. V was pared by 5 bases and J by 6 bases, with 13 bases between. CDR3 sequence (DNA): TGTGCCAGCAGCCAGATACCAGGGCAGACCCAGTACTTC. Translating it yields CASSQIPGQTQYF.

This chain links TRBV7-2 with TRBJ1-1; D is possibly TRBD1 (6 bases). Trimming stripped 1 base from V and 6 bases from J, with 15 bases between. Looked up from germline, CDR1 is SGHTA and CDR2 is FQGNSA. The CDR3 length is 15 residues. CDR3 nucleotide sequence: TGTGCCAGCAGCTTAGACAGGGACCCGACCCCTGAAGCTTTCTTT. Its translation is CASSLDRDPTPEAFF.

The rearrangement joins TRBV7-9 to TRBJ2-7; weak D call: TRBD2 (5 bases). Germline lookup yields CDR1 SEHNR and CDR2 FQNEAQ (reference sequence). The CDR3 is 15 residues long. V gave up 0 bases and J gave up 7 bases, with 16 bases separating them. CDR3 region: CASSLAPAPGGEQYF. The CDR3 DNA reads as TGTGCCAGCAGCTTAGCCCCCGCCCCAGGCGGGGAGCAGTACTTC.

There are a few counts of this clone. CDR3 amino acids: CASSPGYEQFF. The DNA for the CDR3 is TGTGCCAGCTCCCCCGGGTATGAGCAGTTCTTC. The J gene is TRBJ2-1, the V gene TRBV2, with D unclear. The CDR3 is 11 amino acids. Germline V gene sequence: CDR1 SNHLY, CDR2 FYNNEI. Trimming removed 8 bases at V and 8 bases at J, with 10 bases between.

V is TRBV7-8 and J is TRBJ1-1; 8 bases line up with TRBD1. Germline CDR1 reads SGHVS; CDR2 reads FQNEAQ. This CDR3 is 14 amino acids long. V dropped 5 bases and J dropped 4; count of bases not matched to a gene: 6. The CDR3 coding sequence is TGTGCCAGCAGCCGAGGACAGGGTGGCACTGAAGCTTTCTTT. Protein sequence: CASSRGQGGTEAFF.

This clone was recorded only once. The rearrangement joins TRBV5-5 to TRBJ2-5; 9 nucleotides line up with TRBD2. Germline-derived CDR1 and CDR2 are SGHKS and YYEKEE (reference sequence). CDR3 length: 15 residues. The V segment lost 4 bases and the J segment 1 base; nucleotides outside the gene matches: 5. The CDR3 here is CASSRSGGTQETQYF. In nucleotides, the CDR3 is TGTGCCAGCAGCCGGAGCGGGGGGACCCAAGAGACCCAGTACTTC.

V and J are TRBV28 and TRBJ1-5; TRBD1 is a possible D gene (6 bases). The germline V gene encodes CDR1 MDHEN and CDR2 SYDVKM. The CDR3 spans 16 residues. V lost 5 bases to trimming and J lost 3 bases, with 17 bases between them. CDR3: CASSIDRSPNNQPQHF. The DNA for the CDR3 is TGTGCCAGCAGTATAGACAGGAGCCCCAACAATCAGCCCCAGCATTTT.

V and J are TRBV12-5 and TRBJ1-2, with D perhaps TRBD1 (5 bases). The length of the CDR3 is 17 residues. V lost 4 bases, J lost 0 bases, and 18 bases lay in between. CDR1 is LGHNT, CDR2 FRNRAP, per germline. CDR3 protein: CASGWGVVGTANYGYTF. In nucleotides, the CDR3 is TGTGCTAGTGGTTGGGGGGTGGTGGGGACGGCTAACTATGGCTACACCTTC. Full variable domain (outside the CDR3, taken from reference TRBV12-5 and TRBJ1-2): DARVTQTPRHKVTEMGQEVTMRCQPILGHNTVFWYRQTMMQGLELLAYFRNRAPLDDSGMPKDRFSAEMPDATLATLKIQPSEPRDSAVYFCASGWGVVGTANYGYTFGSGTRLTVV.

The chain links TRBV7-2 to TRBJ1-4, with D unresolved. The CDR3 has 15 amino acids. Germline assignment: CDR1 SGHTA and CDR2 FQGNSA. Trimming removed 1 base at V and 3 bases at J, with 9 bases between. The CDR3: CASSLGGPANEKLFF. The DNA of the CDR3 is TGTGCCAGCAGCTTAGGTGGCCCAGCTAATGAAAAACTGTTTTTT. The whole variable domain, filled in from reference TRBV7-2 and TRBJ1-4, reads GAGVSQSPSNKVTEKGKDVELRCDPISGHTALYWYRQSLGQGLEFLIYFQGNSAPDKSGLPSDRFSAERTGGSVSTLTIQRTQQEDSAVYLCASSLGGPANEKLFFGSGTQLSVL.

V is TRBV10-3 and J is TRBJ2-5, with 10 bases aligning to TRBD1. CDR3 length: 14 residues. V gave up 3 bases and J gave up 5 bases; unmatched junction bases: 3. Germline V gene sequence: CDR1 ENHRY, CDR2 SYGVKD. The CDR3 protein is CAISDSDRGETQYF. The CDR3 coding sequence is TGTGCCATCAGTGACTCGGACAGGGGGGAGACCCAGTACTTC.

The chain has TRBV5-4 and TRBJ2-7; 8 nucleotides agree with TRBD1. Germline V gene sequence: CDR1 SGHNT, CDR2 YYREEE (reference sequence). The CDR3 spans 13 residues. V shed 4 bases and J 7 bases; nucleotides not matched to a gene: 7. In DNA form, the CDR3 reads TGTGCCAGCAGCCAGGACAGGGCAAGAGAGCAGTACTTC. Its protein product is CASSQDRAREQYF.

The chain is built from TRBV4-2 and TRBJ2-5; 11 bases are shared with TRBD2. This CDR3 comprises 15 residues. The V and J ends lost 4 bases and 5 bases, in that order; junction bases with no gene match: 6. The germline V gene encodes CDR1 LGHNA and CDR2 YNFKEQ. The CDR3 DNA reads TGTGCCAGCAGCCGGTCTAGCGGGGGGATTGAGACCCAGTACTTC. Its translation: CASSRSSGGIETQYF.

The V gene is TRBV5-6, the J gene TRBJ1-1; D is possibly TRBD1 (6 bases). V was clipped by 2 bases and J by 5 bases, with 10 bases between them. Germline V gives CDR1 SGHDT, CDR2 YYEEEE. The length of the CDR3 is 13 residues. The CDR3 spells CASSFVGATEAFF. CDR3 in DNA: TGTGCCAGCAGCTTTGTGGGGGCTACTGAAGCTTTCTTT.

This clone appeared a few times. The chain joins TRBV7-9 to TRBJ1-4, with D unclear. The CDR3 extends over 14 amino acids. Deletions cut 5 bases from V and 10 bases from J, with 17 bases between. Germline V gene lookup returns CDR1 SEHNR and CDR2 FQNEAQ (reference sequence). The DNA of the CDR3 is TGTGCCAGCAGCCCTTCTTCGCCACTTGGAAAACTGTTTTTT. Protein: CASSPSSPLGKLFF. The variable domain in full, with the rest retrieved from reference TRBV7-9 and TRBJ1-4, is DTGVSQNPRHKITKRGQNVTFRCDPISEHNRLYWYRQTLGQGPEFLTYFQNEAQLEKSRLLSDRFSAERPKGSFSTLEIQRTEQGDSAMYLCASSPSSPLGKLFFGSGTQLSVL.

As DNA, the CDR3 is TGTGCCAGCCGAAAGCGGACTGGAAACACCATATATTTT. It is translated as CASRKRTGNTIYF. V is TRBV6-5 and J is TRBJ1-3; D uncertain. The CDR3 consists of 13 residues. Germline assignment: CDR1 MNHEY and CDR2 SVGAGI. V lost 8 bases, J lost 2 bases, and 10 bases lay in between.

This clone was recorded once. The chain uses TRBV25-1 and TRBJ1-2, with 7 bases matching TRBD1. Trimming at V came to 4 bases and at J to 5 bases, leaving 10 bases not matched to a gene. Germline loops: CDR1 MGHDK, CDR2 SYGVNS. This CDR3 has 15 amino acids. CDR3 sequence (DNA): TGTGCCAGCAGTGGCCCCAGGGGGAGGTTGTATGGCTACACCTTC. It is translated as CASSGPRGRLYGYTF.

The genes are TRBV5-1 and TRBJ1-1; 7 positions agree with TRBD1. The germline gives CDR1 SGHRS, CDR2 YFSETQ. The V and J ends lost 0 bases and 1 base, in that order; junction bases with no gene match: 6. This CDR3 region has 16 residues. The CDR3 coding sequence is TGCGCCAGCAGCTTGGCGCAGGGGGGTAGGAACACTGAAGCTTTCTTT. It yields the protein CASSLAQGGRNTEAFF.

The V call is TRBV5-4, the J call TRBJ2-3; 10 bases fit TRBD1. The germline V gene encodes CDR1 SGHNT and CDR2 YYREEE (reference sequence). The CDR3 spans 16 residues. Trimming removed 3 bases from V and 4 bases from J; junction bases left unmatched: 8. The CDR3 is CASSSRRDRGPDTQYF. CDR3 DNA: TGTGCCAGCAGCTCCCGCCGGGACAGGGGACCAGATACGCAGTATTTT.

The chain uses TRBV10-3 and TRBJ2-7; TRBD1 matches 8 bases. V shed 6 bases, J shed 5 bases, and the junction held 6 bases outside the gene matches. This CDR3 is 13 amino acids long. Germline CDR1 ENHRY, CDR2 SYGVKD. Written as DNA, the CDR3 is TGTGCCATCAGGCCGGACAGGGCCAACGAGCAGTACTTC. Translation: CAIRPDRANEQYF.

The chain combines TRBV10-3 with TRBJ1-2; D is ambiguous. The CDR3 is 12 amino acids. Germline CDR1 reads ENHRY; CDR2 reads SYGVKD. Trimming removed 3 bases at V and 4 bases at J, with 6 bases between. The CDR3 region has the DNA TGTGCCATCAGTGAAATACTCTATGGCTACACCTTC. The encoded protein is CAISEILYGYTF.

The chain employs TRBV6-5 and TRBJ1-1, with D perhaps TRBD1 (5 bases). The CDR3 runs 14 residues. With 8 bases removed from V and 4 bases from J, the gap between germline ends came to 17 bases. Germline lookup yields CDR1 MNHEY and CDR2 SVGAGI. The CDR3 DNA sequence: TGTGCCAGCGTGGGCCGACAGCGAGCCACTGAAGCTTTCTTT. Translating gives CASVGRQRATEAFF.

The V gene is TRBV7-2, the J gene TRBJ1-5; TRBD1 matches 9 bases. The CDR3 is made up of 14 amino acids. The germline V gene has CDR1 SGHTA and CDR2 FQGNSA. V was pared by 4 bases and J by 5 bases, with 3 bases of the junction left unmatched. CDR3 sequence (DNA): TGTGCCAGCAGCTCACAGGGGGCGGATCAGCCCCAGCATTTT. Amino acids: CASSSQGADQPQHF.

This clone was found once. The chain links TRBV11-3 to TRBJ1-1; no clear D gene. Trimming cost V 0 bases and J 3 bases, with 11 bases left between them. Germline CDR1 and CDR2: SGHNT and YENEEA. There are 15 residues in the CDR3. The CDR3 is CASSLDGTGYTEAFF. The CDR3, as DNA: TGTGCCAGCAGCTTAGACGGAACGGGGTACACTGAAGCTTTCTTT.